The 29 T cell receptor beta chains presented below share a single source sample, sequenced in a study of response to subunit inactivated influenza vaccine. TCRdb processed the RT-PCR reads anew with MiXCR; each CDR3 protein has one entry. The sample gives about 540,000 distinct CDR3 sequences, approximately 20% of which show up once; about 2.8% is in the top ten. A further study also used this sample, focusing on T cells expressing NK-cell markers. That paper states: For TCR beta, cDNA was produced by 5'RACE template switching with UMIs.

Sequencing used CD4+ T cells sorted from PBMCs, obtained 11 to 12 days after vaccination. These receptors came from a man in his forties or fifties who received an inactivated influenza vaccine.

This chain connects TRBV6-5 to TRBJ2-5; no clear D gene. The CDR3 has 13 residues. Trimming took 2 bases from V and 1 from J, leaving 5 bases between them. Germline-derived CDR1 and CDR2 are MNHEY and SVGAGI. DNA for the CDR3: TGTGCCAGCAGTTACAAGGCCCAAGAGACCCAGTACTTC. This gives the protein CASSYKAQETQYF.

This clonotype has only a few counts. The chain carries TRBV7-9 and TRBJ2-4; a possible D gene is TRBD2 (5 bases). Germline CDR1 is SEHNR and CDR2 is FQNEAQ (reference sequence). Trimming removed 0 bases at V and 0 bases at J, with 12 bases between. CDR3 size: 17 residues. CDR3 nucleotides: TGTGCCAGCAGCTTAGCTGCGGGCTCATTAGCCAAAAACATTCAGTACTTC. This translates into CASSLAAGSLAKNIQYF.

This clonotype came up a few times. This chain connects TRBV6-6 to TRBJ2-3; TRBD2 agrees at 8 bases. Germline V CDR1 and CDR2: MNHNY, SVGAGI (reference sequence). J lost 6 bases, V lost 8 bases, and 7 bases had no gene match. The CDR3 is 13 residues long. The CDR3 DNA follows: TGTGCCAGCCGAGCGGGGGCAGGGGATACGCAGTATTTT. Encoded protein: CASRAGAGDTQYF.

This chain connects TRBV25-1 to TRBJ1-4; weak D call: TRBD1 (6 bases). The CDR3 has 15 amino acids. The germline V gene has CDR1 MGHDK and CDR2 SYGVNS. Trimming took 2 bases from V and 5 from J, leaving 12 bases between them. CDR3 protein: CASSERGQMNEKLFF. CDR3 nucleotide sequence: TGTGCCAGCAGTGAAAGAGGACAGATGAATGAAAAACTGTTTTTT.

The rearrangement links TRBV7-9 to TRBJ1-3; D is possibly TRBD1 (5 bases). This CDR3 region has 16 residues. CDR1 is SEHNR and CDR2 is FQNEAQ in the germline V gene (reference sequence). The V gene lost 4 bases and the J gene lost 3 bases, with 16 bases spanning the gap. This chain's CDR3 is CASSSTGVSGGNTIYF. The CDR3 coding sequence is TGTGCCAGCAGCTCCACAGGAGTGTCGGGTGGAAACACCATATATTTT.

This chain connects TRBV12-3 or TRBV12-4 to TRBJ1-1, with no clear D. The CDR3 contains 15 residues. V dropped 1 base and J dropped 5 bases, with 14 bases sitting between them. CDR3 sequence (DNA): TGTGCCAGCAGTTTAGGGGCCCGGTCTCGAACTGAAGCTTTCTTT. This codes for CASSLGARSRTEAFF.

The CDR3 is CASSPRGRETEDTQYF. CDR3 sequence (DNA): TGTGCCAGCTCACCACGAGGGCGGGAGACGGAAGATACGCAGTATTTT. V usage is TRBV18 and J usage is TRBJ2-3; TRBD2 aligns across 7 bases. The trim removed 1 base at V and 5 bases at J, leaving 9 bases unmatched. Germline CDR1 is KGHSH and CDR2 is LQKENI. The CDR3 loop spans 16 amino acids. Using reference TRBV18 and TRBJ2-3 for the parts outside the CDR3, the full variable domain is NAGVMQNPRHLVRRRGQEARLRCSPMKGHSHVYWYRQLPEEGLKFMVYLQKENIIDESGMPKERFSAEFPKEGPSILRIQQVVRGDSAAYFCASSPRGRETEDTQYFGPGTRLTVL.

This clonotype was seen only a few times. The chain links TRBV7-2 to TRBJ2-7; D may be TRBD2 (6 bases). V dropped 5 bases and J dropped 5 bases, with 10 bases sitting between them. From germline, CDR1 is SGHTA and CDR2 FQGNSA. The CDR3 contains 12 residues. The DNA for the CDR3 is TGTGCCAGCAGCCACTGGGGGGACGAGCAGTACTTC. It translates to CASSHWGDEQYF.

The chain couples TRBV4-1 to TRBJ2-7; D might be TRBD1 (5 bases). Germline CDR1 MGHRA, CDR2 YSYEKL. Trimming took off 1 base at V and 1 base at J, with 11 bases between the two ends. The CDR3 is 15 residues long. The CDR3 region is CASSQVPDSSYEQYF. The CDR3 DNA follows: TGCGCCAGCAGCCAAGTCCCCGACAGTTCCTACGAGCAGTACTTC.

V usage is TRBV18 and J usage is TRBJ1-5; unclear D gene. Trimming removed 3 bases from V and 5 bases from J, with 11 bases in between. This CDR3 is 14 amino acids long. In germline, CDR1 is KGHSH, CDR2 LQKENI. Written as DNA, the CDR3 is TGTGCCAGCTCACCCCGATTGGGCGATCAGCCCCAGCATTTT. Translated, it gives CASSPRLGDQPQHF.

This clonotype was recorded a few times. The chain employs TRBV7-9 and TRBJ1-1; tentatively, D is TRBD1 (5 bases). This CDR3 is 14 amino acids long. Looked up from germline, CDR1 is SEHNR and CDR2 is FQNEAQ (reference sequence). V was clipped by 6 bases and J by 3 bases, with 14 bases between them. CDR3 amino acids: CASSGSGLYTEAFF. DNA for the CDR3: TGTGCCAGCAGTGGGTCGGGGCTATACACTGAAGCTTTCTTT.

The V call is TRBV28, the J call TRBJ1-1; D might be TRBD1 (6 bases). The CDR3 covers 15 residues. Germline V CDR1 and CDR2: MDHEN, SYDVKM. V dropped 2 bases and J dropped 0 bases, with 10 bases sitting between them. This CDR3 is CASSLDHRVNTEAFF. CDR3 nucleotides: TGTGCCAGCAGTTTAGATCACAGGGTGAACACTGAAGCTTTCTTT.

The rearrangement joins TRBV5-1 to TRBJ2-3; 8 nucleotides match TRBD2. The CDR3 totals 17 residues. The germline V gene has CDR1 SGHRS and CDR2 YFSETQ. Germline trimming cut 3 bases from V and 1 base from J; bases unmatched to any gene: 10. The CDR3 spells CASSSGPRGGRTDTQYF. CDR3 coding DNA: TGCGCCAGCAGCTCCGGCCCGCGCGGGGGGCGCACAGATACGCAGTATTTT.

This clonotype has only a few counts. V is TRBV6-2 or TRBV6-3 and J is TRBJ2-3, with TRBD2 identical over 12 bases. The CDR3 consists of 15 residues. The V gene end was trimmed by 6 bases and the J gene end by 5 bases; junction bases not matched to a gene: 6. Germline V lookup: CDR1 MNHEY, CDR2 SVGEGT. CDR3 nucleotides: TGTGCCAGCAGGAGACTAGCGGGAGCGAAAGATACGCAGTATTTT. This encodes CASRRLAGAKDTQYF.

In its sample, this clonotype was seen a few times. The genes are TRBV7-2 and TRBJ2-5; the D gene could be TRBD1 or TRBD2 (6 bases each). The CDR3 contains 15 residues. The germline V gene encodes CDR1 SGHTA and CDR2 FQGNSA. V was shortened by 0 bases and J by 5 bases, with 13 bases between the two germline ends. CDR3 DNA: TGTGCCAGCAGCTTAGCATTTGGGGGGCGGGAGACCCAGTACTTC. As protein: CASSLAFGGRETQYF.

This chain links TRBV12-3 or TRBV12-4 with TRBJ2-2; 7 bases are a match to TRBD2. The CDR3 sequence is 14 residues long. V was clipped by 1 base and J by 8 bases; unmatched bases: 4. DNA of the CDR3: TGTGCCAGCAGTTTAGGGACTAGAGAGGGGGAGCTGTTTTTT. The encoded protein is CASSLGTREGELFF.

The gene calls are TRBV10-3 and TRBJ2-7; the D call may be TRBD1 or TRBD2 (5 bases each). Trimming left V 2 bases short and J 4 bases short, with 6 bases between. The V gene's germline CDR1 is ENHRY and CDR2 SYGVKD. The CDR3 extends over 12 amino acids. As DNA, the CDR3 is TGTGCCATCAGTGAGGGGGGTTACGAGCAGTACTTC. The encoded protein is CAISEGGYEQYF.

The chain employs TRBV12-3 or TRBV12-4 and TRBJ1-2; TRBD1 might be the D (5 bases). The CDR3 has 14 amino acids. V lost 1 base and J 8 bases, leaving 14 bases between the germline ends. The CDR3 nucleotides are TGTGCCAGCAGTTTAGATGCGGGGCCGGGGGGCTACACCTTC. Translated: CASSLDAGPGGYTF.

This clonotype was observed a few times. The chain carries TRBV5-1 and TRBJ2-3; D ambiguous. Germline values: CDR1 SGHRS, CDR2 YFSETQ. The CDR3 extends over 14 amino acids. V lost 4 bases and J 3 bases, leaving 12 bases between the germline ends. CDR3 region: CASSPERMTDTQYF. For the CDR3, the DNA is TGCGCCAGCAGCCCGGAACGGATGACAGATACGCAGTATTTT.

The chain recombines TRBV6-5 with TRBJ2-1; weak D call: TRBD1 (6 bases). Per the germline V gene, CDR1 is MNHEY and CDR2 is SVGAGI. CDR3 length equals 13 residues. Between the trimmed V and J ends, which lost 3 bases and 10 bases, there was a span of 13 bases. The CDR3, as DNA: TGTGCCAGCAGTTATCTCAGGGGAGCGGAGCAGTTCTTC. As protein: CASSYLRGAEQFF.

The CDR3 nucleotides are TGCGCCAGCAGCTTGGAGGGTAATAGCAATCAGCCCCAGCATTTT. It codes for CASSLEGNSNQPQHF. The chain couples TRBV5-1 to TRBJ1-5; D ambiguous. Trimming left V 0 bases short and J 0 bases short, with 7 bases between. In germline, CDR1 is SGHRS, CDR2 YFSETQ. This CDR3 is 15 amino acids long. Supplemented by reference TRBV5-1 and TRBJ1-5, the full variable domain reads KAGVTQTPRYLIKTRGQQVTLSCSPISGHRSVSWYQQTPGQGLQFLFEYFSETQRNKGNFPGRFSGRQFSNSRSEMNVSTLELGDSALYLCASSLEGNSNQPQHFGDGTRLSIL.

The CDR3 DNA follows: TGCAGTGCTAGAGATCTTGCAGGGAAATACGAGCAGTACTTC. It codes for CSARDLAGKYEQYF. The chain joins TRBV20-1 to TRBJ2-7, with D tentatively TRBD1 (5 bases). Trimming took 0 bases from V and 4 from J, leaving 13 bases between them. Germline CDR1 and CDR2: DFQATT and SNEGSKA (reference sequence). CDR3 length: 14 residues.

This clonotype turned up a few times. The chain carries TRBV12-3 or TRBV12-4 and TRBJ1-5; D uncertain. V dropped 3 bases and J dropped 5 bases, with 8 bases sitting between them. This CDR3 spans 13 amino acids. The CDR3 is CASSLAEDQPQHF. CDR3 sequence (DNA): TGTGCCAGCAGTTTGGCGGAGGATCAGCCCCAGCATTTT.

This clonotype was counted only a few times. This CDR3 reads CASVSGLERPDTQYF. CDR3 coding DNA: TGTGCCAGTGTGTCCGGACTAGAGCGGCCAGATACGCAGTATTTT. The V gene is TRBV7-9, the J gene TRBJ2-3, with TRBD2 matching over 7 bases. V lost 9 bases and J lost 4; bases outside the gene matches: 13. Germline CDR1 is SEHNR and CDR2 is FQNEAQ (reference sequence). The CDR3 extends over 15 amino acids.

With regard to this clonotype: The conserved closing phenylalanine or tryptophan is absent in this CDR3, likely reflecting a read error. The chain joins TRBV15 to TRBJ2-1, with 8 bases matching TRBD1. Germline values: CDR1 LNHNV, CDR2 YYDKDF (reference sequence). V lost 0 bases to trimming and J lost 5 bases; unmatched junction nucleotides: 6. This CDR3 region has 16 residues. The CDR3 loop reads CATSRDLGQGNNEQFL. In nucleotides, the CDR3 is TGTGCCACCAGCAGAGATCTCGGACAGGGTAACAATGAGCAGTTCCTC.

The chain uses TRBV3-1 and TRBJ2-5, with 8 bases aligning to TRBD2. This CDR3 has 13 amino acids. J was trimmed by 7 bases and V by 1 base; bases with no gene match: 2. The germline V gene encodes CDR1 LGHDT and CDR2 YNNKEL (reference sequence). CDR3 sequence reads: CASSQVTSGTQYF. For the CDR3, the DNA is TGTGCCAGCAGCCAAGTCACTAGCGGGACCCAGTACTTC.

This clonotype was detected a few times. This rearrangement joins TRBV9 to TRBJ2-3; 7 nucleotides align to TRBD2. The CDR3 extends over 15 amino acids. The germline V gene encodes CDR1 SGDLS and CDR2 YYNGEE. The J segment lost 4 bases and the V segment lost 1 base, leaving 6 bases of the junction unmatched. CDR3 DNA sequence: TGTGCCAGCAGCGTACAAGCGGGAAGCCCAGATACGCAGTATTTT. Protein sequence: CASSVQAGSPDTQYF. Based on the CDR3 plus reference TRBV9 and TRBJ2-3, the full variable domain is DSGVTQTPKHLITATGQRVTLRCSPRSGDLSVYWYQQSLDQGLQFLIQYYNGEERAKGNILERFSAQQFPDLHSELNLSSLELGDSALYFCASSVQAGSPDTQYFGPGTRLTVL.

This clonotype was picked up a small number of times. This rearrangement joins TRBV28 to TRBJ1-2, with a possible D match to TRBD1 (6 bases). From germline, CDR1 is MDHEN and CDR2 SYDVKM. Trimming took off 5 bases at V and 4 bases at J, with 14 bases between the two ends. CDR3 length: 14 residues. The CDR3 DNA follows: TGTGCCAGCAGTCCCCTGACAGGCTTCTATGGCTACACCTTC. Translating it yields CASSPLTGFYGYTF.

This clonotype has just a few counts. CDR3 loop: CASSESGTITEAFF. The CDR3 nucleotides are TGTGCCAGCAGTGAAAGTGGCACAATCACTGAAGCTTTCTTT. The rearrangement joins TRBV25-1 to TRBJ1-1; D gene unclear. V was trimmed by 2 bases and J by 4 bases, leaving 11 bases between them. This CDR3 is 14 amino acids long. Germline loops: CDR1 MGHDK, CDR2 SYGVNS.